One T cell receptor beta chain is described in this entry. The target antigen is unknown. The sample comes from a study of CXCR3-negative and CXCR3-positive naive CD8 T cells. About the research overall: Around 130 million TRB reads were obtained overall (about 1.5 +/- 0.3 million per library).

The authors made the TRB cDNA libraries by 5' RACE using UMI labels. TCRdb re-called the 5' RACE reads; every CDR3 protein appears as one record, without DNA. This sample's clone table lists under 150,000 distinct CDR3 sequences. Germline CDR1 is SGHKS and CDR2 is YYEKEE (reference sequence). The CDR3 length is 15 residues. Study results and caveats: Naive cells positive for CXCR3 carried more hydrophobic TRB CDR3s than CXCR3-negative ones. Both of the naive subsets showed about the same high diversity, but memory CD8+ cells had much less. Naive CXCR3-positive and CXCR3-negative cells shared TRBV-TRBJ usage; memory cells diverged.

The sequenced sample was naive CXCR3+ CD8+ T cells from blood. Documented subset: CD45RO-CCR7+CD27+CD95- naive CD8+ T cells expressing CXCR3 (TNR3+). The chain couples TRBV5-5 to TRBJ2-3; the D gene TCRdb calls, TRBD1, cannot be checked with no DNA. The TCR was taken from a human donor in good health. Some clones in this sample may be carry-over from other donors' samples. CDR3: CASSPGQAATDTQYF.